This TCR beta chain was identified during a study of graft-versus-host responses after intestinal transplantation. On the study more broadly: Among the recipients, transplants were multivisceral, liver-intestinal, or isolated intestinal. Every recipient had anti-thymocyte globulin induction and 2 to 4 years of tacrolimus plus steroids. Study-wide findings and caveats: Early after transplant, HvG declines were associated with peak levels of circulating GvH clones. The recipient marrow held GvH clones, and some of them showed up first in ileum or blood.

The CDR3 has 16 residues. The protocol was immunoSEQ multiplex PCR, while the TCRdb copy is restricted to in-frame clones and leaves out a portion. The table records some 16,000 clones, roughly 88% of them present only once. In the case of this clone: Its target is unknown.

This material consisted of PBMCs, taken 110 days after intestinal transplant. V usage is TRBV1 and J usage is TRBJ2-1; the table's D gene call, TRBD1, was not cross checked with the DNA. TRBV1 is labeled a pseudogene. This TCR was recovered from a human patient who received an intestinal transplant, so some T cells may come from the graft donor. CDR3 protein: CTSSQGQGAPLNEQFF. CDR3 coding DNA: TGCACCAGCAGCCAAGGGCAGGGGGCGCCTCTCAATGAGCAGTTCTTC.